This TCR beta chain was observed in a study of tumor-infiltrating lymphocytes in primary liver carcinoma. Study information: About 3.5 to 8 million productive TCRbeta reads were obtained from the samples, with similar numbers across tissue types.

Both RNA and DNA were isolated together from approximately 22-30 mg of bulk tissue that had not been sorted. There are 16 residues in the CDR3. The germline V gene has CDR1 MNHEY and CDR2 SVGAGI. A constant-region primer served to make TCR beta cDNA from about 500 ng total RNA. For TCR beta, libraries were produced by three nested multiplex PCR rounds using slightly modified ARM-PCR. Use of TRBV1-TRBV30 forward primers with a C-beta reverse primer characterized the first two PCR rounds, which lasted ten to eleven cycles each. TCRdb re-analysed the multiplex PCR reads in MiXCR, keeping a single row per CDR3 protein. The sample shows some 130,000 distinct CDR3 sequences, approximately 68% of them seen only once.

The receptor was derived from a woman in her sixties with primary liver carcinoma and hepatitis B virus infection. The sample was tumor-adjacent normal liver tissue. The chain carries TRBV6-5 and TRBJ1-5; D is perhaps TRBD1 (5 bases). The CDR3 bases are TGTGTCAGTAGTTCCCGGGGCCTTGGGAGCAATCAGCCCCAGCATTTT. This encodes CVSSSRGLGSNQPQHF.